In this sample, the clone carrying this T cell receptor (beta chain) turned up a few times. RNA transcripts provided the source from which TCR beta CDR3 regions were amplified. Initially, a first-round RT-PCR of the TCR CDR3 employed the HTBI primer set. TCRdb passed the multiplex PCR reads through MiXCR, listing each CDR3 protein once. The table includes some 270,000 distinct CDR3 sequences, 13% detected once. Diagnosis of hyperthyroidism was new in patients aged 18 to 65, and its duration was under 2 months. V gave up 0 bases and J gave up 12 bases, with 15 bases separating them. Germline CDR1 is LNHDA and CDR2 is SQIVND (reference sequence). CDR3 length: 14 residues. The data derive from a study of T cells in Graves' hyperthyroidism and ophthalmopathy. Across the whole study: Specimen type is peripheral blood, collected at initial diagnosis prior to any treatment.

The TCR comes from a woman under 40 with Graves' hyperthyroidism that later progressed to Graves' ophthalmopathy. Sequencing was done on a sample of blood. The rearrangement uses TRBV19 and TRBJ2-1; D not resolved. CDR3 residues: CASSIDRARWLQFF. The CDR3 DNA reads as TGTGCCAGTAGTATAGATCGGGCTAGGTGGTTGCAGTTCTTC. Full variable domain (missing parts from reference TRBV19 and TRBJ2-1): DGGITQSPKYLFRKEGQNVTLSCEQNLNHDAMYWYRQDPGQGLRLIYYSQIVNDFQKGDIAEGYSVSREKKESFPLTVTSAQKNPTAFYLCASSIDRARWLQFFGPGTRLTVL.